This T cell receptor (beta chain) was obtained from a study of blood T cell repertoires in COVID-19. Study as a whole: Acute and convalescent COVID-19 specimens originated in the United States, Italy and Spain. The cDNA or gDNA used as material had been derived from T cells, B-cell-depleted T cells, or PBMCs.

This CDR3 has 14 amino acids. Germline CDR1 and CDR2: SGHTS and YDEGEE. The germline V and J ends were trimmed by 1 base and 3 bases, with 7 bases remaining between them. Method: immunoSEQ multiplex PCR; TCRdb's copy keeps in-frame clones and lacks some. The table records around 54,000 clones, 81% of them present only once. The TCR sequence derives from a woman in her sixties with acute or convalescent COVID-19. The V call is TRBV5-8, the J call TRBJ1-4, with D hard to call. Sequenced input: peripheral blood. CDR3 in DNA: TGTGCCAGCAGCTTGCGCCAGTCTAATGAAAAACTGTTTTTT. It translates to CASSLRQSNEKLFF. The full variable domain, completed using reference TRBV5-8 and TRBJ1-4, is EAGVTQSPTHLIKTRGQQATLRCSPISGHTSVYWYQQALGLGLQFLLWYDEGEERNRGNFPPRFSGRQFPNYSSELNVNALELEDSALYLCASSLRQSNEKLFFGSGTQLSVL.